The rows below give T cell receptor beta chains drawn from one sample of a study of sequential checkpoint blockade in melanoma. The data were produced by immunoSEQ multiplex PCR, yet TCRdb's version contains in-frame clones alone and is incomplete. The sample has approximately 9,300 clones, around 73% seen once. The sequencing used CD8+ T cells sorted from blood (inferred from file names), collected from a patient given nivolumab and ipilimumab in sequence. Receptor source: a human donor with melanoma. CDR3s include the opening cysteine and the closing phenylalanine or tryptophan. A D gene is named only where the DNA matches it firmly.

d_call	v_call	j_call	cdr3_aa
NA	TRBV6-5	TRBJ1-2	CASSYSGDGGYTF
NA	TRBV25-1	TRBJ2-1	CASTLPGGNEQFF
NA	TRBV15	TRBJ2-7	CATSRDRSTGLPNF
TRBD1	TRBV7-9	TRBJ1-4	CASSPPDREVEKLFF
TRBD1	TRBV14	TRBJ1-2	CASSETTGVPYGYTF
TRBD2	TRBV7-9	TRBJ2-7	CASSRTSGETSYEQYF
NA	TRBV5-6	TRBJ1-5	CASSVRDKDQPQHF
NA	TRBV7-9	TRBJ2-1	CASRLREGVHNEQFF
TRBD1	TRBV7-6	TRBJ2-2	CASSFLSGTGVTGELFF
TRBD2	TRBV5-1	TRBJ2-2	CASSPEGLAGGVENTGELFF
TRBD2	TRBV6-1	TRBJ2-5	CASSEASGGQETQYF
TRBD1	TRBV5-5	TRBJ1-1	CASSTGGASTEAFF
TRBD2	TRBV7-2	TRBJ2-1	CASSLQGLAGIYNEQFF
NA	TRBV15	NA	CATSRGTGQYEQYF
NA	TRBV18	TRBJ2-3	CASSPRASSTDTQYF
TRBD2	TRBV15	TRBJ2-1	CATSREGTSGSEQFF
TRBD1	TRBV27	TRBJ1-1	CASSSPGQGPFGDTEAFF
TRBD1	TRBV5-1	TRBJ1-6	CASSLVSRTGIPVRRRSPLHF
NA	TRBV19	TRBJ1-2	CASSMNVGTRSYGYTF
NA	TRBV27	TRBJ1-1	CASSRTENTEAFF
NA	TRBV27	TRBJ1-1	CASSPQGWNTEAFF
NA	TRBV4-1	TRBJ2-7	CASSQDRSPQTYEQYF
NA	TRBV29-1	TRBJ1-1	CSVAAGPLGTEAFF
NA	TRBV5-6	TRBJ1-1	CASSFVTEAFF
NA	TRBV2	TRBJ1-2	CASSDEGGDYGYTF
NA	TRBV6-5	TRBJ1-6	CASSRGYNSPLHF
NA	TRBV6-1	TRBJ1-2	CASSEGPEFYGYTF
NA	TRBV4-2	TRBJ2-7	CASSQDQDNSYEQYF
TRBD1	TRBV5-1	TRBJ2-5	CASSPGQGKIQETQYF
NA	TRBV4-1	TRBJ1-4	CASSHFAEATNEKLFF
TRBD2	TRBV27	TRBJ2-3	CASSPGGPGTDTQYF
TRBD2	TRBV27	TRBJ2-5	CASSLGGGGAETQYF
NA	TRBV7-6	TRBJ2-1	CASSRSGTRGNEQFF
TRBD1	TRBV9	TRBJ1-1	CASSPMDRVTEAFF
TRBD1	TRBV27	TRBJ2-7	CASSFLGTGYEQYF
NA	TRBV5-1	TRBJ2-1	CASSTSSYNEQFF
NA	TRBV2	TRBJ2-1	CASSESADILHNEQFF
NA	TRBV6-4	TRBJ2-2	CASSDSSSSTGELFF
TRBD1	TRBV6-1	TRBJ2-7	CATGGTGWGNEQYF
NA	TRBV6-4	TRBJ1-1	CASSGSGGGTEAFF
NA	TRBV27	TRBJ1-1	CASSGGVNTEAFF
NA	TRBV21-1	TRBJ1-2	CASSRHSLDGYTF
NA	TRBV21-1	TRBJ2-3	CASSNYTSGGTRDTQYF
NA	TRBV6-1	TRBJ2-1	CASSELAHNEQFF
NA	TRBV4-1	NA	CASSQDSRGTYEQYF
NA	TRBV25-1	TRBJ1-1	CAVGGAATEAFF
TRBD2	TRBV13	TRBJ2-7	CASGGGNEQYF
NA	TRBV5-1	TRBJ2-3	CASSFRQASTDTQYF
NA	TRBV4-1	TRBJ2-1	CASKGLGEQFF
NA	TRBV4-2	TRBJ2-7	CASSQDSSYEQYF
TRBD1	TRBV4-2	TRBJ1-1	CASSQDLGGTGRTEAFF
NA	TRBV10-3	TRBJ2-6	CAHPGGANVLTF
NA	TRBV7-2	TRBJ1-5	CASSLISRSNQPQHF
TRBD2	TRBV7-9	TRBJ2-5	CASSSPGLAGGKTQYF
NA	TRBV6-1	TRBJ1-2	CASSEIGFADYGYTF
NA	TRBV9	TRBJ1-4	CASSAGEHTVGEKLFF
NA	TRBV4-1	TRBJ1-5	CASSLGRTGNQPQHF
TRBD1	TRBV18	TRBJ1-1	CASSPGPGTAFMNTEAFF